Below are 21 T cell receptor beta chains sequenced from a single sample in a study of immune characterization of retroperitoneal liposarcoma. TCRdb independently ran MiXCR on the PCR reads; one entry per CDR3 protein. The repertoire holds some 2,900 distinct CDR3 sequences, with 46% as singletons. The sequenced sample was tumor tissue. These receptors originate from a male donor with retroperitoneal liposarcoma.

A few counts support this clonotype. V is TRBV6-1 and J is TRBJ2-1; D could derive from TRBD1 or TRBD2 (5 bases each). V gave up 2 bases and J gave up 13 bases, with 18 bases separating them. The CDR3 is 14 amino acids. CDR1 is MNHNS and CDR2 is SASEGT in the germline V gene. The CDR3 loop reads CASSELGRGETQFF. The CDR3 bases are TGTGCCAGCAGTGAATTGGGTAGAGGGGAGACCCAGTTCTTC.

The J gene is TRBJ2-3, the V gene TRBV6-1; D not resolved. The CDR3 runs 15 residues. In germline, CDR1 is MNHNS, CDR2 SASEGT. V lost 4 bases, J lost 0 bases, and 11 bases lay in between. CDR3 in DNA: TGTGCCAGCAGTGTCAATACGTTAAGCACAGATACGCAGTATTTT. Translating it yields CASSVNTLSTDTQYF.

In this sample, this clonotype is medium-sized. The chain employs TRBV6-1 and TRBJ2-2, with 7 bases fitting TRBD1. CDR1 and CDR2 (germline): MNHNS, SASEGT. Trimming at V came to 5 bases and at J to 6 bases, leaving 18 bases not matched to a gene. This CDR3 spans 18 amino acids. The CDR3 nucleotides are TGTGCCAGCAGTCCCAAAATAGGGGCTACAGGGGCAGCCGGGGAGCTGTTTTTT. Its translation: CASSPKIGATGAAGELFF.

The J gene is TRBJ2-5, the V gene TRBV10-1; 10 bases align to TRBD2. V shed 6 bases and J 1 base; nucleotides not matched to a gene: 5. Per germline, CDR1 WNHNN and CDR2 SYGVQD (reference sequence). The CDR3 sequence is 15 residues long. CDR3 amino acids: CASSPGLAPQETQYF. For the CDR3, the DNA is TGCGCCAGCAGCCCGGGACTAGCGCCCCAAGAGACCCAGTACTTC.

This clonotype was picked up one time. The CDR3 here is CASSESRANTGELFF. For the CDR3, the DNA is TGTGCCAGCAGTGAATCCAGGGCCAACACCGGGGAGCTGTTTTTT. The chain carries TRBV6-1 and TRBJ2-2; maybe TRBD1 (5 bases). With 2 bases removed from V and 2 bases from J, the gap between germline ends came to 9 bases. The length of the CDR3 is 15 residues. In germline, CDR1 is MNHNS, CDR2 SASEGT.

Remarks on this clonotype: Without the conserved terminal phenylalanine or tryptophan, this CDR3 likely stems from a read error. The J gene is TRBJ2-5, the V gene TRBV6-2 or TRBV6-3; maybe TRBD1 (6 bases). The J call may be wrong; the DNA end is better matched by TRBJ2-7. The CDR3 is 16 residues long. Germline CDR1 MNHEY, CDR2 SVGEGT. The CDR3 loop is CASSPSTGFNFYEQYL. Written as DNA, the CDR3 is TGTGCCAGCAGTCCCAGCACAGGGTTCAATTTCTACGAGCAGTACTTA.

This clonotype was seen only a few times. The CDR3 DNA is TGTGCCAGCAGCGATACTACCTCCTTAGGCAATGAGCAGTTCTTC. Translated: CASSDTTSLGNEQFF. The genes are TRBV27 and TRBJ2-1; D gene uncertain. V lost 6 bases, J lost 6 bases, and 18 bases lay in between. Germline loops: CDR1 MNHEY, CDR2 SMNVEV (reference sequence). This CDR3 contains 15 residues.

The chain is built from TRBV6-5 and TRBJ2-3, with D unresolved. Looked up from germline, CDR1 is MNHEY and CDR2 is SVGAGI. The V end was cut by 6 bases, the J end by 3 bases, with 13 bases between. There are 14 residues in the CDR3. In nucleotides, the CDR3 is TGTGCCAGCAGGGGAACAGTGGGTACAGATACGCAGTATTTT. Residues: CASRGTVGTDTQYF.

The chain combines TRBV6-6 with TRBJ2-5, with no clear D. Trimming left V 6 bases short and J 0 bases short, with 8 bases between. The CDR3 has 13 residues. Germline V gene data show CDR1 as MNHNY and CDR2 as SVGAGI (reference sequence). The chain's CDR3 is CASSRSYQETQYF. CDR3 in DNA: TGTGCCAGCAGCCGCTCTTACCAAGAGACCCAGTACTTC.

In its sample, this clonotype was seen a few times. The CDR3 nucleotides are TGTGCCAGCAGACCCGGGACTAGCGGGAGGGCCCTCTCCAATGAGCAGTTCTTC. Its protein is CASRPGTSGRALSNEQFF. V and J are TRBV6-6 and TRBJ2-1; 16 bases agree with TRBD2. The trim removed 6 bases at V and 6 bases at J, leaving 11 bases unmatched. The CDR3 extends over 18 amino acids. CDR1 and CDR2 (germline): MNHNY, SVGAGI (reference sequence).

The chain employs TRBV6-1 and TRBJ1-6; no firm D call. The V end lost 3 bases, the J end lost 11 bases, and 11 bases lay between the germline ends. This CDR3 has 13 residues. The germline V gene encodes CDR1 MNHNS and CDR2 SASEGT. The CDR3 region has the DNA TGTGCCAGCAGTGAGCTTAAATCCGCACCCCTCCACTTT. This codes for CASSELKSAPLHF.

This rearrangement joins TRBV12-3 or TRBV12-4 to TRBJ2-2; D may be TRBD1 (5 bases). The V end was cut by 5 bases, the J end by 4 bases, with 14 bases between. CDR3 length: 15 residues. The CDR3 DNA sequence: TGTGCCAGCAGTCCGCGGACACACACCACCGGGGAGCTGTTTTTT. Translated, it gives CASSPRTHTTGELFF.

The J gene is TRBJ2-1, the V gene TRBV27, with 8 nucleotides matching TRBD1. V lost 3 bases, J lost 13 bases, and 11 bases stayed unmatched. The CDR3 runs to 14 residues. The germline V gene encodes CDR1 MNHEY and CDR2 SMNVEV (reference sequence). The CDR3 here is CASSFDRGEETQFF. The CDR3 DNA is TGTGCCAGCAGTTTCGACAGGGGTGAGGAGACCCAGTTCTTC.

This clonotype is hyperexpanded. This chain links TRBV7-2 with TRBJ2-3; a weak D match, TRBD2 (6 bases). Trimming took off 5 bases at V and 3 bases at J, with 15 bases between the two ends. The germline V gene encodes CDR1 SGHTA and CDR2 FQGNSA. The CDR3 is made up of 15 amino acids. The CDR3 region is CASSPGRGLTDTQYF. As DNA, the CDR3 is TGTGCCAGCAGCCCCGGGCGGGGATTAACAGATACGCAGTATTTT. The variable domain in full, completed from reference TRBV7-2 and TRBJ2-3, reads GAGVSQSPSNKVTEKGKDVELRCDPISGHTALYWYRQSLGQGLEFLIYFQGNSAPDKSGLPSDRFSAERTGGSVSTLTIQRTQQEDSAVYLCASSPGRGLTDTQYFGPGTRLTVL.

The J gene is TRBJ2-1, the V gene TRBV7-2, with TRBD2 matching over 14 bases. Germline lookup yields CDR1 SGHTA and CDR2 FQGNSA. This CDR3 spans 15 amino acids. Trimming removed 5 bases from V and 10 bases from J; junction bases left unmatched: 7. CDR3 DNA: TGTGCCAGCAGCCCGAAAGGGACTAGCGGGAGCGAGCAGTTCTTC. Its translation is CASSPKGTSGSEQFF.

This clonotype is labeled large. This chain links TRBV6-1 with TRBJ2-1; 7 positions agree with TRBD2. The germline V gene has CDR1 MNHNS and CDR2 SASEGT. V lost 6 bases to trimming and J lost 0 bases; unmatched junction nucleotides: 5. The CDR3 is 15 amino acids. CDR3 protein: CASRGAGSSYNEQFF. The CDR3 bases are TGTGCCAGCAGGGGAGCGGGAAGCTCCTACAATGAGCAGTTCTTC.

This sequence joins TRBV7-2 and TRBJ2-3; TRBD2 agrees at 13 bases. With 5 bases clipped from V and 2 bases from J, the junction kept 4 bases outside the gene matches. The germline CDR1 and CDR2 sequences are SGHTA and FQGNSA. There are 16 residues in the CDR3. DNA of the CDR3: TGTGCCAGCAGCGCCGGGACTAGCGGGGCCACAGATACGCAGTATTTT. Residues: CASSAGTSGATDTQYF. The full variable domain, its missing parts supplied by reference TRBV7-2 and TRBJ2-3, is GAGVSQSPSNKVTEKGKDVELRCDPISGHTALYWYRQSLGQGLEFLIYFQGNSAPDKSGLPSDRFSAERTGGSVSTLTIQRTQQEDSAVYLCASSAGTSGATDTQYFGPGTRLTVL.

This chain connects TRBV12-3 or TRBV12-4 to TRBJ2-5; D possibly corresponds to TRBD2 (6 bases). Trimming removed 7 bases at V and 11 bases at J, with 23 bases between. CDR3 length: 14 amino acids. CDR3 amino acids: CASTLSAGSNEQYF. CDR3 DNA sequence: TGTGCCAGCACCCTATCGGCCGGGAGCAATGAGCAGTACTTC.

The chain has TRBV10-1 and TRBJ2-1, with D possibly being TRBD1 (5 bases). V lost 3 bases, J lost 3 bases, and 15 bases lay in between. CDR1 is WNHNN, CDR2 SYGVQD, per germline (reference sequence). CDR3 size: 16 residues. CDR3 in DNA: TGCGCCAGCAGTGAAAGCCAGGGTATAGGCTACAATGAGCAGTTCTTC. As protein: CASSESQGIGYNEQFF.

This clonotype was seen more than once but under ten times. The chain employs TRBV11-1 and TRBJ2-1; maybe TRBD2 (5 bases). The J call may be incorrect, as the DNA end agrees better with TRBJ2-5. The CDR3 is 13 residues long. CDR1 and CDR2 (germline): SGHAT, FQDESV (reference sequence). The CDR3 nucleotides read TGTGCCAGCAGAGGGTTGGGCGGAGGGACCCAGTACTTC. Translating it yields CASRGLGGGTQYF.

V usage is TRBV6-1 and J usage is TRBJ2-1; TRBD2 matches at 10 bases. V gave up 2 bases and J gave up 10 bases; unmatched junction bases: 8. The germline V gene encodes CDR1 MNHNS and CDR2 SASEGT. The CDR3 covers 15 residues. CDR3 nucleotide sequence: TGTGCCAGCAGTGAAAGTCTAGCGGGAGCCTACGAGCAGTTCTTC. Protein: CASSESLAGAYEQFF.